The 10 T cell receptor beta chains in this list originate from one sample, sequenced in a study of T cells after yellow fever vaccination. In TCRdb, the 5' RACE reads were re-called with MiXCR into one record per CDR3 protein. The repertoire holds roughly 300,000 distinct CDR3 sequences, with around 8.1% as singletons. The material was PBMCs, obtained about 49 days after the first yellow fever vaccination. These receptors all come from a man between 18 and 29 years old who received the YFV17D yellow fever vaccine.

This chain joins TRBV3-1 and TRBJ2-6; the D is unclear. The CDR3 length is 16 residues. Germline V gene lookup returns CDR1 LGHDT and CDR2 YNNKEL (reference sequence). V was cut by 5 bases and J by 2 bases, with 13 bases left in between. The CDR3 DNA is TGTGCCAGCAGCTCGTGGGGTGGCGCTGGGGCCAACGTCCTGACTTTC. Translation gives CASSSWGGAGANVLTF.

This clonotype has only a few counts. The chain employs TRBV7-9 and TRBJ1-5, with D perhaps TRBD1 (5 bases). The CDR3 sequence is 13 residues long. Germline CDR1 and CDR2: SEHNR and FQNEAQ (reference sequence). Between the trimmed V and J ends, which lost 1 base and 11 bases, there was a span of 12 bases. The CDR3 spells CASSLETVGAQHF. CDR3 DNA: TGTGCCAGCAGCTTAGAAACGGTAGGGGCCCAGCATTTT.

The CDR3 protein is CASSASGRRDEQYF. As DNA, the CDR3 is TGTGCCAGCAGCGCCTCAGGGAGGAGGGACGAGCAGTACTTC. V gene TRBV9 combines with J gene TRBJ2-7; D is possibly TRBD2 (6 bases). CDR1 and CDR2 from the germline V gene are SGDLS and YYNGEE. The V gene lost 3 bases and the J gene lost 5 bases, with 15 bases spanning the gap. The CDR3 is 14 residues long.

In this sample, this clonotype turned up a few times. The CDR3 DNA reads as TGTGCCAGCAGTTACTCGAAGATTTCTAACTATGGCTACACCTTC. Translated, it gives CASSYSKISNYGYTF. This chain uses TRBV6-2 or TRBV6-3 with TRBJ1-2; D gene ambiguous. CDR1 is MNHEY and CDR2 is SVGEGT in the germline V gene. The V and J ends lost 0 bases and 0 bases respectively, with 8 bases between them. This CDR3 is built from 15 residues.

The chain couples TRBV7-8 to TRBJ2-2; 10 nucleotides align to TRBD2. Germline CDR1 reads SGHVS; CDR2 reads FQNEAQ. CDR3 size: 15 residues. The V segment lost 4 bases and the J segment 4 bases; nucleotides outside the gene matches: 3. In DNA form, the CDR3 reads TGTGCCAGCAGCTCGGGACTAGCGATCACCGGGGAGCTGTTTTTT. Its protein is CASSSGLAITGELFF. Using reference TRBV7-8 and TRBJ2-2 for the parts outside the CDR3, the full variable domain is GAGVSQSPRYKVAKRGQDVALRCDPISGHVSLFWYQQALGQGPEFLTYFQNEAQLDKSGLPSDRFFAERPEGSVSTLKIQRTQQEDSAVYLCASSSGLAITGELFFGEGSRLTVL.

This clonotype was seen repeatedly, ten times or more. The chain carries TRBV6-2 or TRBV6-3 and TRBJ2-7; tentative D call: TRBD2 (5 bases). There are 13 residues in the CDR3. Germline lookup yields CDR1 MNHEY and CDR2 SVGEGT. Trimming took 2 bases from V and 3 from J, leaving 8 bases between them. The CDR3 coding sequence is TGTGCCAGCAGTTACGGTGGGAGCTACGAGCAGTACGTC. Its protein is CASSYGGSYEQYV.

V gene TRBV18 combines with J gene TRBJ2-5; 8 nucleotides line up with TRBD2. The CDR3 totals 16 residues. The trim removed 4 bases at V and 1 base at J, leaving 8 bases unmatched. In germline, CDR1 is KGHSH, CDR2 LQKENI. The CDR3 bases are TGTGCCAGCTCACGACCACTAGCGGCCTTCCAAGAGACCCAGTACTTC. It codes for CASSRPLAAFQETQYF.

This clonotype was detected a few times. The chain has TRBV6-2 or TRBV6-3 and TRBJ2-2; 7 bases match TRBD2. This CDR3 has 14 residues. With 7 bases clipped from V and 5 bases from J, the junction kept 7 bases outside the gene matches. Germline assignment: CDR1 MNHEY and CDR2 SVGEGT. CDR3 protein: CASTTVGGTGELFF. CDR3 in DNA: TGTGCCAGCACCACCGTCGGGGGGACCGGGGAGCTGTTTTTT.

The V gene is TRBV6-4, the J gene TRBJ2-2; no clear D. V was cut by 3 bases and J by 1 base, with 9 bases left in between. The CDR3 covers 15 residues. CDR1 is MRHNA and CDR2 is SNTAGT in the germline V gene. The chain's CDR3 is CASSESSMNTGELFF. In nucleotides, the CDR3 is TGTGCCAGCAGTGAGTCCAGCATGAACACCGGGGAGCTGTTTTTT.

This clonotype has just a few counts. This chain joins TRBV5-1 and TRBJ1-4; D remains unclear. This CDR3 region has 15 residues. Trimming stripped 5 bases from V and 3 bases from J, with 14 bases between. Per germline, CDR1 SGHRS and CDR2 YFSETQ. The CDR3 region has the DNA TGCGCCAGCAGTCGTTCTTCAACGGCTAATGAAAAACTGTTTTTT. This codes for CASSRSSTANEKLFF.